This is a list of T cell receptor beta chains from one sample in a study of early T cells in non-severe SARS-CoV-2 infection. Using its own MiXCR run on the 5' RACE reads, TCRdb lists one record per CDR3 protein. The sample lists around 79,000 distinct CDR3 sequences, around 11% occurring once. The sample consisted of whole blood, taken at baseline. The origin of the receptors is an adult who was a healthcare worker with PCR-confirmed SARS-CoV-2 infection or an uninfected control (not recorded which). Each CDR3 is given with its conserved first and last residue. D genes are given only for firm matches. A clone size is listed for some rows: how often the clone was seen (once, few, many), or a class if it is expanded.

v_call	j_call	d_call	clone_size	cdr3_aa	cdr3_nt
TRBV6-6	TRBJ1-5	.	few	CASSPRQSDQPQHF	TGTGCCAGCAGTCCCCGACAGTCAGATCAGCCCCAGCATTTT
TRBV25-1	TRBJ2-5	TRBD2	few	CASSPQGLAGRETQYF	TGTGCCAGCAGTCCACAGGGACTAGCGGGGCGAGAGACCCAGTACTTC
TRBV29-1	TRBJ1-3	.	.	CSVGRADGNTIYF	TGCAGCGTTGGCAGGGCGGACGGAAACACCATATATTTT
TRBV19	TRBJ2-5	.	many	CASSNLRETQYF	TGTGCCAGTAGTAACCTCCGCGAGACCCAGTACTTC
TRBV20-1	TRBJ1-5	.	many	CSAIARVGGSNQPQHF	TGCAGTGCTATCGCCCGGGTCGGGGGAAGCAATCAGCCCCAGCATTTT
TRBV7-3	TRBJ1-2	.	many	CASSPGDGYGYTF	TGTGCCAGCAGCCCGGGGGATGGCTATGGCTACACCTTC
TRBV7-9	TRBJ2-7	.	few	CASSPGRVYEQYF	TGTGCCAGCAGCCCCGGACGGGTCTACGAGCAGTACTTC
TRBV12-3/TRBV12-4	TRBJ1-6	TRBD1	many	CASRPTGGDSPLHF	TGTGCCAGCAGACCCACAGGGGGGGATTCACCCCTCCACTTT
TRBV9	TRBJ2-3	.	.	CASTRSGGAEADTQYF	TGTGCCAGCACCCGGTCTGGGGGGGCCGAAGCAGATACGCAGTATTTT
TRBV5-1	TRBJ2-6	.	many	CASSSGVHSGANVLTF	TGCGCCAGCAGCTCTGGCGTGCACTCTGGGGCCAACGTCCTGACTTTC
TRBV12-3/TRBV12-4	TRBJ2-3	.	many	CASSFLVLGSTDTQYF	TGTGCCAGCAGTTTCTTAGTCCTCGGGAGCACAGATACGCAGTATTTT
TRBV12-3/TRBV12-4	TRBJ2-5	TRBD1	.	CASSHDRGETQYF	TGTGCCAGCAGTCACGACAGGGGAGAGACCCAGTACTTC
TRBV20-1	TRBJ2-7	.	few	CSASRGLYEQYF	TGCAGTGCTAGTAGGGGACTCTACGAGCAGTACTTC
TRBV28	TRBJ2-7	.	few	CASSIDSYEQYF	TGTGCCAGCAGTATTGACAGCTACGAGCAGTACTTC
TRBV12-3/TRBV12-4	TRBJ2-1	TRBD1	.	CASSLAGTGDNEQFF	TGTGCCAGCAGCTTAGCCGGGACAGGTGACAATGAGCAGTTCTTC
TRBV20-1	TRBJ2-1	TRBD2	.	CSANLLAGGYNEQFF	TGCAGTGCTAATCTACTAGCGGGGGGTTACAATGAGCAGTTCTTC
TRBV5-1	TRBJ1-1	.	many	CASSLEGAGGAEAFF	TGCGCCAGCAGCTTGGAAGGTGCGGGGGGAGCTGAAGCTTTCTTT
TRBV6-1	TRBJ1-1	.	many	CASSETQGVTEAFF	TGTGCCAGCAGTGAAACCCAAGGGGTTACTGAAGCTTTCTTT
TRBV9	TRBJ2-5	.	few	CASSAEVGPETQYF	TGTGCCAGCAGCGCCGAAGTAGGTCCGGAGACCCAGTACTTC
TRBV29-1	TRBJ2-5	.	many	CSVGPTGQETQYF	TGCAGCGTTGGTCCGACAGGACAAGAGACCCAGTACTTC
TRBV4-3	TRBJ1-2	TRBD1	few	CASSQEVQGSYGYTF	TGCGCCAGCAGCCAAGAAGTACAGGGGAGTTATGGCTACACCTTC
TRBV20-1	TRBJ2-7	TRBD1	many	CSARTGTEDYEQYF	TGCAGTGCTAGGACCGGGACAGAAGACTACGAGCAGTACTTC
TRBV5-1	TRBJ2-7	.	few	CASSTHRGLYEQYF	TGCGCCAGCAGCACCCACCGGGGGCTCTACGAGCAGTACTTC
TRBV27	TRBJ2-5	.	few	CASSLWGTQETQYF	TGTGCCAGCAGTTTATGGGGAACCCAAGAGACCCAGTACTTC